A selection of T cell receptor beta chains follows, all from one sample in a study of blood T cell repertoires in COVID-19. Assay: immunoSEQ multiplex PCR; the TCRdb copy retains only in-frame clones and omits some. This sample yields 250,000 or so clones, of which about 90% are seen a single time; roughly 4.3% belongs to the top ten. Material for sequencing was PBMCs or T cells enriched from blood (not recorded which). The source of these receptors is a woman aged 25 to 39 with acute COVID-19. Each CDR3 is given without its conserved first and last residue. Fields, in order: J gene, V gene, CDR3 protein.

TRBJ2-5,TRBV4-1,ASSQEARGQETQY
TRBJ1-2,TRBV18,ASSPSGGYYGYT
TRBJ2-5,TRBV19,ASSIKWERETQY
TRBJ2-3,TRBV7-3,ASSLLADTDTQY
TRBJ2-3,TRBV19,ASTLTGTDTQY
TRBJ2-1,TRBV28,ASRKTGTYNEQF
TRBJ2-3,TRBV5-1,ASSLAVQMGTDTQY
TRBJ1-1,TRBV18,ASSPGLNTEAF
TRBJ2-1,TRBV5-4,ASSLGGTSGINEQF
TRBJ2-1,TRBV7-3,ASSLMSQQF
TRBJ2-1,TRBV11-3,ASSGREGSEQF
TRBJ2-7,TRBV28,ASSLVSGTDPYEQY
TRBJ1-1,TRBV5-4,ASSADRGRNEAF
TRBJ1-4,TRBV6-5,ASSYGSNWEKLF
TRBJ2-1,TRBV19,ASSLEGGGYNEQF
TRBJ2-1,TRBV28,ASRAWTSGNNEQF
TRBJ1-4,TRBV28,ASKHSVGLPGGEKLF